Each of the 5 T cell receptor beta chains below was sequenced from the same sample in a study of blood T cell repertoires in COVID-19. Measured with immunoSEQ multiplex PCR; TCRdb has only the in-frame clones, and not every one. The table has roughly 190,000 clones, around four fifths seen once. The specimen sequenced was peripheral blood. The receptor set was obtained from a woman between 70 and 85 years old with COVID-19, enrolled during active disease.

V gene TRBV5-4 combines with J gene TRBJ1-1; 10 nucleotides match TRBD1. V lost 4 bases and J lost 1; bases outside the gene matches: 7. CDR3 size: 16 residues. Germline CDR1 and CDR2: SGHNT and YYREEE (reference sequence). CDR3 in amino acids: CASSPRTGGGNTEAFF. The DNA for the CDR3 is TGTGCCAGCAGCCCCAGGACAGGGGGAGGGAACACTGAAGCTTTCTTT. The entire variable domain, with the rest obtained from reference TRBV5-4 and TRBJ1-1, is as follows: ETGVTQSPTHLIKTRGQQVTLRCSSQSGHNTVSWYQQALGQGPQFIFQYYREEENGRGNFPPRFSGLQFPNYSSELNVNALELDDSALYLCASSPRTGGGNTEAFFGQGTRLTVV.

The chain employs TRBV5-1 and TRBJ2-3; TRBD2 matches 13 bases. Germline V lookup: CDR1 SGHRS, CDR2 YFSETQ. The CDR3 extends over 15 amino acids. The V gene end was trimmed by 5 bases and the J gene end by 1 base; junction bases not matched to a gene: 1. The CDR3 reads CASRGTSGGTDTQYF. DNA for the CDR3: TGCGCCAGCAGGGGGACTAGCGGGGGCACAGATACGCAGTATTTT.

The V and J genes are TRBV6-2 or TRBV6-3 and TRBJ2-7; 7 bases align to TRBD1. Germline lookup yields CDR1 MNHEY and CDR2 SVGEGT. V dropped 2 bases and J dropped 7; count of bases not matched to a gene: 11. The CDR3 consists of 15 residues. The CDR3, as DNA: TGTGCCAGCAGTTACGGGGACAGACCTACGTGGGAGCAGTACTTC. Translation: CASSYGDRPTWEQYF.

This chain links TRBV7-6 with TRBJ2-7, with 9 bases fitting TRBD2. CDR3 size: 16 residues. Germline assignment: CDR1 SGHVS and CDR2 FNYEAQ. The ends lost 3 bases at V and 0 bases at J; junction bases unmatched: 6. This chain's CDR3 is CASSFTDSGSSYEQYF. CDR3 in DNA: TGTGCCAGCAGCTTCACAGATAGCGGGAGCTCCTACGAGCAGTACTTC.

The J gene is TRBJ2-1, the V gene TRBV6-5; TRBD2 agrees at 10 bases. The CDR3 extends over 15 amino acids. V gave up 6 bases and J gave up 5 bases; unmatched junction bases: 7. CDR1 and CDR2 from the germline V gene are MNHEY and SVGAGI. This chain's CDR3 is CASRLGTSVDNEQFF. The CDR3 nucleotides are TGTGCCAGCAGGCTCGGGACTAGCGTAGACAATGAGCAGTTCTTC.